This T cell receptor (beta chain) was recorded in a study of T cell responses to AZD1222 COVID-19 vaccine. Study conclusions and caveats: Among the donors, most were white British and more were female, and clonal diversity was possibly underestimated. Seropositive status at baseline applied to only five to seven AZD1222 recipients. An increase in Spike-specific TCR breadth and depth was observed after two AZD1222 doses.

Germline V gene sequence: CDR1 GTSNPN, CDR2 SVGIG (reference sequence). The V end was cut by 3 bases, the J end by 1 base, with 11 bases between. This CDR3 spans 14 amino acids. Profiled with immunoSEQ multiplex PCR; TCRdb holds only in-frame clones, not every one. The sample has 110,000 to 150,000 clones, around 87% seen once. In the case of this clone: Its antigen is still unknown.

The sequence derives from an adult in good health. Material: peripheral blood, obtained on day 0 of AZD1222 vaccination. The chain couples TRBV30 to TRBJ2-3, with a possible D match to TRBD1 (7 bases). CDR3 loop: CAWRSRGGTDTQYF. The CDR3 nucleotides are TGTGCCTGGAGGTCCAGGGGGGGCACAGATACGCAGTATTTT.